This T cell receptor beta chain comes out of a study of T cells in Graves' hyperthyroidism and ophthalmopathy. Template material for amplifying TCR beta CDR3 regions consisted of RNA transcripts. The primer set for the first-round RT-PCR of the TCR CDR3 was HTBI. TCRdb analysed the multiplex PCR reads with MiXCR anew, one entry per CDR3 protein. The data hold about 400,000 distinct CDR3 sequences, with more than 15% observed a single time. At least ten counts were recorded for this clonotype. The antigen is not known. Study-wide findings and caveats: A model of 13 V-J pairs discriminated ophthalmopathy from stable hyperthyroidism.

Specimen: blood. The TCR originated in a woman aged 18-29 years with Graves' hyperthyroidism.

CDR3 coding DNA: TGTGCCAGCAGCCCCCAACTAGGATGGGCCCCTCCTCCAACTAATGAAAAACTGTTTTTT. This codes for CASSPQLGWAPPPTNEKLFF. The gene calls are TRBV12-3 or TRBV12-4 and TRBJ1-4; D gene unclear. Trimming left V 6 bases short and J 0 bases short, with 26 bases between. This CDR3 is 20 amino acids long.